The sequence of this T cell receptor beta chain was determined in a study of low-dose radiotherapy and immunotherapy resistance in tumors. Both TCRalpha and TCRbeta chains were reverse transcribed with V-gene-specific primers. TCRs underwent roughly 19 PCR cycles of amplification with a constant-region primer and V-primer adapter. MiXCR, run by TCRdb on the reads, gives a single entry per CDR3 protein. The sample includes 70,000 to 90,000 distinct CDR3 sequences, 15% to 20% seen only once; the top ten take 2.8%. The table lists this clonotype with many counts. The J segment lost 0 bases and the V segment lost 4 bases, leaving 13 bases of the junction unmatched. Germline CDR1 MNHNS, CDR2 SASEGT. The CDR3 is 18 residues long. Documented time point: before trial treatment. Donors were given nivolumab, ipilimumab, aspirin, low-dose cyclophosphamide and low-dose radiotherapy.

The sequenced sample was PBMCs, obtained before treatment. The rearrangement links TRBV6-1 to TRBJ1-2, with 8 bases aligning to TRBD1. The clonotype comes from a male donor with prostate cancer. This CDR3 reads CASSVRGQGRPPNYGYTF. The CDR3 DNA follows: TGTGCCAGCAGTGTCAGAGGACAGGGCCGACCTCCTAACTATGGCTACACCTTC.